These 32 T cell receptor beta chains were sequenced from one sample in a study of shared clonotypes between healthy human individuals. Generated by immunoSEQ multiplex PCR, the TCRdb table keeps only in-frame clones and is missing some. The table shows millions of clones, with approximately 93% occurring only once. Sequencing used naive CD4+ T cells from PBMCs. Subset denoted: CD45RA+ positively selected. All receptors derive from a young man in good health. Some clones in this sample may be carry-over from other donors' samples.

The chain uses TRBV11-2 and TRBJ2-1; 7 bases are shared with TRBD2. The V segment lost 1 base and the J segment 3 bases; nucleotides outside the gene matches: 6. Germline V gene sequence: CDR1 SGHAT, CDR2 FQNNGV. This CDR3 has 16 residues. DNA of the CDR3: TGTGCCAGCAGCTTAGTTCGAGCGGGGCTCTACAATGAGCAGTTCTTC. Residues: CASSLVRAGLYNEQFF.

This clone was seen only once. Other DNA sequences in the sample encode the same CDR3. The J gene is TRBJ1-2, the V gene TRBV28, with D perhaps TRBD1 (6 bases). The CDR3 extends over 13 amino acids. Trimming left V 3 bases short and J 4 bases short, with 9 bases between. CDR1 and CDR2 (germline): MDHEN, SYDVKM. This CDR3 reads CASSFGGAYGYTF. CDR3 nucleotides: TGTGCCAGCAGTTTCGGGGGGGCCTATGGCTACACCTTC.

In the case of this clone: In the same sample, other DNA sequences code for this CDR3. This sequence joins TRBV5-1 and TRBJ2-2; no clear D gene. V was cut by 1 base and J by 5 bases, with 6 bases left in between. Germline V gives CDR1 SGHRS, CDR2 YFSETQ. The CDR3 covers 13 residues. CDR3 residues: CASSLLPTGELFF. The CDR3 DNA sequence: TGCGCCAGCAGCTTGTTACCTACCGGGGAGCTGTTTTTT.

This chain links TRBV29-1 with TRBJ2-3; D possibly corresponds to TRBD2 (7 bases). Per germline, CDR1 SQVTM and CDR2 ANQGSEA. Trimming left V 6 bases short and J 4 bases short, with 26 bases between. The CDR3 consists of 17 residues. This CDR3 reads CSVGGLGGGPIADTQYF. Written as DNA, the CDR3 is TGCAGCGTCGGGGGCTTAGGGGGAGGGCCGATCGCAGATACGCAGTATTTT.

This clone appeared a few times. The rearrangement uses TRBV25-1 and TRBJ1-1, with D hard to call. The CDR3 is 13 residues long. Looked up from germline, CDR1 is MGHDK and CDR2 is SYGVNS. V lost 6 bases, J lost 1 base, and 9 bases lay in between. CDR3 DNA sequence: TGTGCCAGCAGGTACGGGCCGAACACTGAAGCTTTCTTT. This codes for CASRYGPNTEAFF.

With regard to this clone: The sample contains more than one DNA sequence encoding this CDR3. The V gene is TRBV2, the J gene TRBJ2-3; TRBD2 aligns across 9 bases. The CDR3 is 13 residues long. The V gene's germline CDR1 is SNHLY and CDR2 FYNNEI. The ends lost 4 bases at V and 6 bases at J; junction bases unmatched: 2. The CDR3 reads CASSGTSGDTQYF. In DNA form, the CDR3 reads TGTGCCAGCAGTGGTACTAGCGGGGATACGCAGTATTTT. The full variable domain, in which reference TRBV2 and TRBJ2-3 provide the parts outside the CDR3, is EPEVTQTPSHQVTQMGQEVILRCVPISNHLYFYWYRQILGQKVEFLVSFYNNEISEKSEIFDDQFSVERPDGSNFTLKIRSTKLEDSAMYFCASSGTSGDTQYFGPGTRLTVL.

The rearrangement joins TRBV7-9 to TRBJ2-1; the match to TRBD2 covers 11 bases. The V gene's germline CDR1 is SEHNR and CDR2 FQNEAQ (reference sequence). The CDR3 covers 19 residues. V gave up 5 bases and J gave up 0 bases; unmatched junction bases: 12. CDR3 residues: CASSISGLAEDLSYNEQFF. Written as DNA, the CDR3 is TGTGCCAGCAGCATTTCGGGACTAGCGGAAGATCTCTCCTACAATGAGCAGTTCTTC.

The gene calls are TRBV29-1 and TRBJ2-1; 8 bases line up with TRBD2. Looked up from germline, CDR1 is SQVTM and CDR2 is ANQGSEA. V lost 4 bases to trimming and J lost 8 bases; unmatched junction nucleotides: 10. The CDR3 is 14 residues long. CDR3: CSVAGGAPSYEQFF. For the CDR3, the DNA is TGCAGCGTTGCGGGGGGGGCGCCGTCTTATGAGCAGTTCTTC.

A note on this clone: This sample includes further DNA sequences coding for the same CDR3. The CDR3: CASSIAGVNTGELFF. CDR3 nucleotide sequence: TGTGCCAGCAGCATAGCGGGAGTGAACACCGGGGAGCTGTTTTTT. The rearrangement links TRBV5-4 to TRBJ2-2; 9 bases are shared with TRBD2. Germline CDR1 reads SGHNT; CDR2 reads YYREEE (reference sequence). The V segment lost 4 bases and the J segment 1 base; nucleotides outside the gene matches: 2. The CDR3 length is 15 residues.

The chain uses TRBV6-5 and TRBJ1-2; TRBD1 matches 8 bases. From germline, CDR1 is MNHEY and CDR2 SVGAGI. The CDR3 consists of 13 residues. Trimming took 6 bases from V and 4 from J; bases not matched to a gene: 4. The CDR3 spells CASSRTGPYGYTF. CDR3 DNA sequence: TGTGCCAGCAGCCGGACAGGGCCCTATGGCTACACCTTC.

The chain carries TRBV5-6 and TRBJ2-3; 11 bases line up with TRBD2. Germline-derived CDR1 and CDR2 are SGHDT and YYEEEE. The trim removed 3 bases at V and 0 bases at J, leaving 12 bases unmatched. This CDR3 spans 19 amino acids. As DNA, the CDR3 is TGTGCCAGCAGCTACGGCCCTAGCGGGAGGTTTAAAAGCACAGATACGCAGTATTTT. Translated: CASSYGPSGRFKSTDTQYF. Variable domain in full (rest from reference TRBV5-6 and TRBJ2-3): DAGVTQSPTHLIKTRGQQVTLRCSPKSGHDTVSWYQQALGQGPQFIFQYYEEEERQRGNFPDRFSGHQFPNYSSELNVNALLLGDSALYLCASSYGPSGRFKSTDTQYFGPGTRLTVL.

V and J are TRBV7-9 and TRBJ2-7; TRBD1 matches 8 bases. The germline CDR1 and CDR2 sequences are SEHNR and FQNEAQ (reference sequence). V was clipped by 5 bases and J by 7 bases; unmatched bases: 7. This CDR3 is 13 amino acids long. The DNA for the CDR3 is TGTGCCAGCAGCCGACAGGGGTTGGGGGAGCAGTACTTC. Translation: CASSRQGLGEQYF. The full variable domain, rest sourced from reference TRBV7-9 and TRBJ2-7, is DTGVSQNPRHKITKRGQNVTFRCDPISEHNRLYWYRQTLGQGPEFLTYFQNEAQLEKSRLLSDRFSAERPKGSFSTLEIQRTEQGDSAMYLCASSRQGLGEQYFGPGTRLTVT.

The chain carries TRBV4-3 and TRBJ2-1; D remains unclear. CDR1 and CDR2 (germline): LGHNA, YSLEER. CDR3 length: 15 residues. Trimming shortened V by 3 bases and J by 7 bases, and 16 bases separated the two germline ends. The CDR3 DNA reads TGCGCCAGCAGCCAGCTTGCCAGAGAGGTTAATGAGCAGTTCTTC. Amino acid sequence: CASSQLAREVNEQFF.

The V call is TRBV5-1, the J call TRBJ1-2; perhaps TRBD1 as D (5 bases). CDR3 length: 13 amino acids. The V and J ends lost 4 bases and 2 bases respectively, with 9 bases between them. CDR1 is SGHRS and CDR2 is YFSETQ in the germline V gene. The CDR3 nucleotides read TGCGCCAGCAGCAAAGACAGCAACTATGGCTACACCTTC. Its protein is CASSKDSNYGYTF.

For this clone: The junction shows a germline mismatch at one end, possibly a read error. The chain couples TRBV7-3 to TRBJ2-3, with 13 bases identical to TRBD2. CDR3 length: 13 amino acids. Germline CDR1 SGHTA, CDR2 FQGTGA. The CDR3 DNA is TGTGCCAGCAGCTCCGGACTAGCGGGAGACAGGGATTTT. This sequence encodes CASSSGLAGDRDF.

V is TRBV5-1 and J is TRBJ2-7, with 8 bases lining up with TRBD1. The CDR3 is 14 residues long. V shed 4 bases and J 4 bases; nucleotides not matched to a gene: 7. The germline CDR1 and CDR2 sequences are SGHRS and YFSETQ. Written as DNA, the CDR3 is TGCGCCAGCAGCCCCGGGACAGGACTTTACGAGCAGTACTTC. Translating it yields CASSPGTGLYEQYF.

The chain couples TRBV7-9 to TRBJ2-1; TRBD2 might be the D (5 bases). The germline CDR1 and CDR2 sequences are SEHNR and FQNEAQ (reference sequence). The CDR3 has 14 amino acids. The ends were cut back, 2 bases at V and 5 bases at J, with 10 bases in the middle. CDR3: CASSLMDSNNEQFF. The CDR3 coding sequence is TGTGCCAGCAGCTTAATGGACTCAAACAATGAGCAGTTCTTC.

This clone was recorded once. J is TRBJ1-2 and V is TRBV28; TRBD1 is a possible D gene (6 bases). Germline V gene data show CDR1 as MDHEN and CDR2 as SYDVKM. V gave up 4 bases and J gave up 7 bases, with 16 bases separating them. The CDR3 consists of 14 residues. The CDR3 region has the DNA TGTGCCAGCAGTTCCGGGGGCGCTTCGAGTGGCTACACCTTC. Translated: CASSSGGASSGYTF.

The chain joins TRBV18 to TRBJ1-5; the D gene is possibly TRBD1 (5 bases). The CDR3 is 14 amino acids. Germline CDR1 reads KGHSH; CDR2 reads LQKENI. V dropped 3 bases and J dropped 0 bases, with 6 bases sitting between them. The CDR3 DNA follows: TGTGCCAGCTCACCCGACAGTAGCAATCAGCCCCAGCATTTT. Translation gives CASSPDSSNQPQHF.

The CDR3 bases are TGTGCCAGCAGTGGAGAAAGGGACGGCGGCCCCCAGCATTTT. Its translation is CASSGERDGGPQHF. V is TRBV6-1 and J is TRBJ1-5, with TRBD1 as a possible D gene (5 bases). This CDR3 is built from 14 residues. Germline assignment: CDR1 MNHNS and CDR2 SASEGT. V was clipped by 4 bases and J by 10 bases, with 17 bases between them.

The V and J genes are TRBV7-2 and TRBJ1-1; D not resolved. CDR1 and CDR2 from the germline V gene are SGHTA and FQGNSA. Trimming pared 3 bases from V and 11 bases from J, leaving 10 bases between. CDR3 length: 11 residues. DNA for the CDR3: TGTGCCAGCAGCTTGGCGAGTACGGCTTTCTTT. This translates into CASSLASTAFF.

V gene TRBV7-8 combines with J gene TRBJ2-1; 10 bases agree with TRBD2. CDR1 is SGHVS and CDR2 is FQNEAQ in the germline V gene. V was clipped by 1 base and J by 4 bases; unmatched bases: 4. This CDR3 region has 16 residues. DNA of the CDR3: TGTGCCAGCAGCTTAGAGAGGACTAGCGGATACAATGAGCAGTTCTTC. Encoded protein: CASSLERTSGYNEQFF.

V is TRBV5-6 and J is TRBJ1-3; D is unresolved. V was shortened by 4 bases and J by 0 bases, with 11 bases between the two germline ends. CDR1 and CDR2 from the germline V gene are SGHDT and YYEEEE. This CDR3 has 15 amino acids. This CDR3 is CASSGGPYSGNTIYF. DNA of the CDR3: TGTGCCAGCAGCGGCGGGCCCTACTCTGGAAACACCATATATTTT.

Of note for this clone: Other DNA sequences within the sample encode an identical CDR3. This chain uses TRBV5-1 with TRBJ2-1; 13 positions agree with TRBD2. The CDR3 extends over 15 amino acids. The V gene end was trimmed by 4 bases and the J gene end by 2 bases; junction bases not matched to a gene: 0. The germline gives CDR1 SGHRS, CDR2 YFSETQ. CDR3 DNA sequence: TGCGCCAGCAGCGGACTAGCGGGAGCCTACAATGAGCAGTTCTTC. It encodes CASSGLAGAYNEQFF.

V is TRBV7-2 and J is TRBJ2-2; either TRBD1 or TRBD2 may fit D (5 bases each). Trimming shortened V by 1 base and J by 4 bases, and 13 bases separated the two germline ends. The CDR3 is 16 amino acids. Germline CDR1 is SGHTA and CDR2 is FQGNSA. DNA for the CDR3: TGTGCCAGCAGCTTAGGGCAGGGTGAGGGCACCGGGGAGCTGTTTTTT. Translated: CASSLGQGEGTGELFF.

This rearrangement joins TRBV5-4 to TRBJ1-2, with 7 bases that match TRBD1. This CDR3 spans 13 amino acids. V shed 3 bases, J shed 7 bases, and the junction held 6 bases outside the gene matches. Per germline, CDR1 SGHNT and CDR2 YYREEE (reference sequence). The chain's CDR3 is CASSYRGLFGYTF. DNA of the CDR3: TGTGCCAGCAGCTACAGGGGACTCTTTGGCTACACCTTC.

This clone was observed a few times. The chain uses TRBV5-1 and TRBJ1-1; TRBD1 agrees at 10 bases. V lost 4 bases to trimming and J lost 6 bases; unmatched junction nucleotides: 3. The CDR3 is 13 residues long. Germline CDR1 SGHRS, CDR2 YFSETQ. CDR3 coding DNA: TGCGCCAGCAGCGGAGGGACAGGGGCTGAAGCTTTCTTT. Translation gives CASSGGTGAEAFF.

This clone occurred once. V usage is TRBV5-6 and J usage is TRBJ2-5, with TRBD2 matching over 15 bases. The germline V gene encodes CDR1 SGHDT and CDR2 YYEEEE. The CDR3 loop spans 17 amino acids. V shed 1 base and J 6 bases; nucleotides not matched to a gene: 7. The CDR3 DNA reads as TGTGCCAGCAGCTTGAGGGGACTAGCGGGGGGTCCGAAGACCCAGTACTTC. As protein: CASSLRGLAGGPKTQYF.

In regard to this clone: In the same sample, other DNA sequences code for this CDR3. This chain links TRBV29-1 with TRBJ2-5; 9 bases match TRBD1. V shed 7 bases and J 3 bases; nucleotides not matched to a gene: 3. Germline V gives CDR1 SQVTM, CDR2 ANQGSEA. This CDR3 contains 12 residues. The CDR3 is CSGTGGEETQYF. For the CDR3, the DNA is TGCAGCGGTACAGGGGGCGAAGAGACCCAGTACTTC.

The gene calls are TRBV30 and TRBJ2-7, with 16 bases identical to TRBD2. The V segment lost 4 bases and the J segment 2 bases; nucleotides outside the gene matches: 8. This CDR3 has 17 amino acids. The germline CDR1 and CDR2 sequences are GTSNPN and SVGIG (reference sequence). CDR3 loop: CAWTPQGLAGGPYEQYF. The CDR3 region has the DNA TGTGCCTGGACCCCCCAGGGACTAGCGGGAGGGCCCTACGAGCAGTACTTC.

V is TRBV29-1 and J is TRBJ2-1, with unresolved D. This CDR3 region has 12 residues. Trimming removed 8 bases from V and 0 bases from J, with 8 bases in between. Germline loops: CDR1 SQVTM, CDR2 ANQGSEA. CDR3 bases: TGCAGCCCGAAGAGCTCCTACAATGAGCAGTTCTTC. It encodes CSPKSSYNEQFF.

A note on this clone: The sample has other DNA sequences that encode this CDR3 too. The chain combines TRBV18 with TRBJ1-1; D uncertain. This CDR3 has 14 residues. Trimming took off 2 bases at V and 1 base at J, with 8 bases between the two ends. CDR1 is KGHSH and CDR2 is LQKENI in the germline V gene. CDR3 nucleotide sequence: TGTGCCAGCTCACCAGTAGCTGCGAACACTGAAGCTTTCTTT. Amino acid sequence: CASSPVAANTEAFF.